These 3 T cell receptor beta chains originate from one sample sequenced in a study of CD4 and CD8 cells across lung adenocarcinoma regions. From the PCR reads, TCRdb called clonotypes with MiXCR, one entry per CDR3 protein. The sample consists of around 18,000 distinct CDR3 sequences, about half of them appearing once. Sequences were obtained from CD8+ T cells from the center of a lung tumor. The origin of the receptors is a female donor with lung adenocarcinoma. The CD4 and CD8 labels of this study may be unreliable.

The chain combines TRBV6-5 with TRBJ2-1; a possible D gene is TRBD2 (7 bases). The CDR3 runs to 15 residues. The V and J ends lost 0 bases and 8 bases respectively, with 14 bases between them. CDR1 is MNHEY and CDR2 is SVGAGI in the germline V gene. In DNA form, the CDR3 reads TGTGCCAGCAGTTACTCAGGGGGGGGTTTCGATGAGCAGTTCTTC. Translated, it gives CASSYSGGGFDEQFF.

On this clonotype: The missing conserved phenylalanine or tryptophan at the end of this CDR3 makes a read error likely. The chain links TRBV6-1 to TRBJ2-1; 10 bases line up with TRBD1. The J call may be incorrect, as the DNA end agrees better with TRBJ2-7. Germline V gives CDR1 MNHNS, CDR2 SASEGT. The CDR3 covers 13 residues. The chain's CDR3 is CASLRQGANEQYS. The CDR3 coding sequence is TGTGCCAGCCTGAGACAGGGGGCGAATGAGCAGTACTCC.

The chain combines TRBV6-1 with TRBJ1-2, with TRBD1 as a possible D gene (5 bases). The V gene lost 4 bases and the J gene lost 7 bases, with 13 bases spanning the gap. The germline gives CDR1 MNHNS, CDR2 SASEGT. CDR3 length: 13 amino acids. In DNA, the CDR3 is TGTGCCAGCAGTGTCAGGGAACTGAGTGGCTACACCTTC. Translation: CASSVRELSGYTF.